The 25 T cell receptor beta chains in this list originate from one sample, sequenced in a study of blood T cells in healthy people across ages. It was with a sample-barcoded 5' primer and a J-beta primer mix that a second PCR of about 7 to 12 cycles was run. TCRdb re-called the 5' RACE reads through MiXCR, storing one row per CDR3 protein. The sample lists 650,000 to 1,000,000 distinct CDR3 sequences; 46% were seen once. The specimen sequenced was blood. The receptors originated from an elderly man in good health.

This clonotype was picked up a small number of times. The chain couples TRBV9 to TRBJ2-7; D is possibly TRBD2 (5 bases). The germline gives CDR1 SGDLS, CDR2 YYNGEE. V lost 0 bases and J 7 bases, leaving 14 bases between the germline ends. The CDR3 is 14 residues long. CDR3 sequence: CASSVEWNSGEQYF. CDR3 coding DNA: TGTGCCAGCAGCGTAGAGTGGAATTCGGGGGAGCAGTACTTC.

This clonotype was seen at least ten times. V and J are TRBV20-1 and TRBJ2-7, with 7 bases aligning to TRBD1. The V and J ends lost 6 bases and 2 bases, in that order; junction bases with no gene match: 13. The CDR3 has 15 amino acids. Germline V gene lookup returns CDR1 DFQATT and CDR2 SNEGSKA (reference sequence). Here the CDR3 DNA reads TGCAGTGCCTCCCCCGGGACAGCCAACACCTACGAGCAGTACTTC. This translates into CSASPGTANTYEQYF.

CDR3 residues: CASSYPIRRAAYEQYF. In nucleotides, the CDR3 is TGTGCCAGCAGTTACCCAATCCGAAGGGCCGCATACGAGCAGTACTTC. The rearrangement links TRBV6-2 or TRBV6-3 to TRBJ2-7; D gene ambiguous. Germline V gene lookup returns CDR1 MNHEY and CDR2 SVGEGT. The CDR3 consists of 16 residues. Trimming stripped 2 bases from V and 4 bases from J, with 18 bases between.

This clonotype was counted at least ten times. The chain joins TRBV7-2 to TRBJ2-1, with D maybe TRBD2 (5 bases). The CDR3 has 16 residues. Germline CDR1 is SGHTA and CDR2 is FQGNSA. Between the trimmed V and J ends, which lost 5 bases and 3 bases, there was a span of 17 bases. CDR3 amino acids: CASSQLQRSLYNEQFF. The CDR3 DNA is TGTGCCAGCAGCCAGCTCCAGCGGAGCCTCTACAATGAGCAGTTCTTC.

A few counts support this clonotype. This may stem from a read error, because a much larger clone lies one nucleotide away. The rearrangement links TRBV2 to TRBJ2-4, with TRBD2 matching over 7 bases. Losses at the gene ends were 6 bases for V and 13 bases for J; bases not matched to a gene: 12. The CDR3 spans 13 residues. CDR1 is SNHLY and CDR2 is FYNNEI in the germline V gene. CDR3 loop: CASRTDPSREQYF. CDR3 nucleotide sequence: TGTGCCAGCAGGACAGACCCTTCGCGGGAGCAGTACTTC.

The chain combines TRBV27 with TRBJ2-7; 9 bases map to TRBD1. The germline gives CDR1 MNHEY, CDR2 SMNVEV (reference sequence). With 3 bases clipped from V and 5 bases from J, the junction kept 17 bases outside the gene matches. This CDR3 has 18 residues. The CDR3 sequence is CASSFGTGIVPRLDEQYF. For the CDR3, the DNA is TGTGCCAGCAGTTTTGGGACAGGGATAGTCCCCCGGTTAGACGAGCAGTACTTC.

In this sample, this clonotype turned up a few times. The chain is built from TRBV12-3 or TRBV12-4 and TRBJ1-4; no clear D gene. The CDR3 extends over 14 amino acids. V was shortened by 0 bases and J by 5 bases, with 7 bases between the two germline ends. CDR3 coding DNA: TGTGCCAGCAGTTTAGCCCAGCCAAATGAAAAACTGTTTTTT. Protein product: CASSLAQPNEKLFF.

The rearrangement joins TRBV19 to TRBJ1-4, with D possibly being TRBD1 (6 bases). The V end was cut by 3 bases, the J end by 4 bases, with 12 bases between. Per the germline V gene, CDR1 is LNHDA and CDR2 is SQIVND (reference sequence). The CDR3 runs 15 residues. CDR3 protein: CASSIGQMFNEKLFF. The DNA for the CDR3 is TGTGCCAGTAGTATCGGACAGATGTTTAATGAAAAACTGTTTTTT.

The chain carries TRBV6-2 or TRBV6-3 and TRBJ2-5; D gene unclear. V dropped 0 bases and J dropped 4 bases, with 9 bases sitting between them. Germline loops: CDR1 MNHEY, CDR2 SVGEGT. The CDR3 is 14 amino acids. CDR3 sequence: CASSYSTPRETQYF. For the CDR3, the DNA is TGTGCCAGCAGTTACTCGACCCCACGAGAGACCCAGTACTTC.

This clonotype turned up a few times. The chain carries TRBV29-1 and TRBJ1-2; D perhaps matches TRBD1 (5 bases). Germline CDR1 SQVTM, CDR2 ANQGSEA. V was shortened by 4 bases and J by 4 bases, with 10 bases between the two germline ends. There are 12 residues in the CDR3. In DNA form, the CDR3 reads TGCAGCGTTGGAGAAGGGACCTATGGCTACACCTTC. Translated, it gives CSVGEGTYGYTF. Supplemented by reference TRBV29-1 and TRBJ1-2, the full variable domain reads SAVISQKPSRDICQRGTSLTIQCQVDSQVTMMFWYRQQPGQSLTLIATANQGSEATYESGFVIDKFPISRPNLTFSTLTVSNMSPEDSSIYLCSVGEGTYGYTFGSGTRLTVV.

This clonotype was found a few times. The V and J genes are TRBV4-3 and TRBJ2-1; TRBD2 agrees at 7 bases. Germline V lookup: CDR1 LGHNA, CDR2 YSLEER. CDR3 length: 17 residues. V was pared by 1 base and J by 0 bases, with 6 bases of the junction left unmatched. CDR3 bases: TGCGCCAGCAGCCAAGGGGATAGCGGGCCCTCCTACAATGAGCAGTTCTTC. This gives the protein CASSQGDSGPSYNEQFF.

This chain joins TRBV28 and TRBJ2-1, with 11 bases matching TRBD2. Germline V lookup: CDR1 MDHEN, CDR2 SYDVKM. CDR3 length: 16 residues. V was pared by 4 bases and J by 3 bases, with 5 bases of the junction left unmatched. The CDR3 loop is CASSSGGTSGYNEQFF. CDR3 nucleotides: TGTGCCAGCAGTTCGGGGGGGACTAGCGGCTACAATGAGCAGTTCTTC.

The chain combines TRBV24-1 with TRBJ2-2, with TRBD1 as a possible D gene (6 bases). Trimming took off 3 bases at V and 0 bases at J, with 7 bases between the two ends. Germline V gives CDR1 KGHDR, CDR2 SFDVKD. CDR3 length: 15 amino acids. Here the CDR3 DNA reads TGTGCCACCAGTGATCCAGGGGCGAACACCGGGGAGCTGTTTTTT. Amino acids: CATSDPGANTGELFF.

The chain employs TRBV5-4 and TRBJ2-1, with 8 bases fitting TRBD2. V was clipped by 0 bases and J by 5 bases; unmatched bases: 4. Germline lookup yields CDR1 SGHNT and CDR2 YYREEE (reference sequence). The CDR3 runs 15 residues. The CDR3 DNA is TGTGCCAGCAGCTTGGCGGGAGGGCCGAACAATGAGCAGTTCTTC. It specifies CASSLAGGPNNEQFF.

This chain connects TRBV28 to TRBJ2-5, with 7 bases that match TRBD2. The CDR3 is made up of 15 amino acids. Germline trimming cut 5 bases from V and 8 bases from J; bases unmatched to any gene: 14. Germline V CDR1 and CDR2: MDHEN, SYDVKM. CDR3 bases: TGTGCCAGCAGTAACGGACTAGTGCTGTCAGAAACCCAGTACTTC. Amino acids: CASSNGLVLSETQYF.

The gene calls are TRBV5-1 and TRBJ2-1; 8 bases agree with TRBD1. The J segment lost 5 bases and the V segment lost 3 bases, leaving 7 bases of the junction unmatched. This CDR3 has 15 amino acids. Germline assignment: CDR1 SGHRS and CDR2 YFSETQ. The CDR3 DNA is TGCGCCAGCAGCTCCGGACAGGGAGGCCACAATGAGCAGTTCTTC. This translates into CASSSGQGGHNEQFF. The full variable domain, with the rest looked up from reference TRBV5-1 and TRBJ2-1, is KAGVTQTPRYLIKTRGQQVTLSCSPISGHRSVSWYQQTPGQGLQFLFEYFSETQRNKGNFPGRFSGRQFSNSRSEMNVSTLELGDSALYLCASSSGQGGHNEQFFGPGTRLTVL.

This clonotype was observed a few times. This chain joins TRBV7-3 and TRBJ2-1; 7 positions match TRBD1. CDR3 size: 14 residues. The V gene end was trimmed by 5 bases and the J gene end by 10 bases; junction bases not matched to a gene: 11. CDR1 and CDR2 from the germline V gene are SGHTA and FQGTGA. The CDR3 DNA sequence: TGTGCCAGCAGCGACCCTACAGGGGCTGAGGAGCAGTTCTTC. Its protein product is CASSDPTGAEEQFF.

The chain couples TRBV7-6 to TRBJ1-1; 8 bases are shared with TRBD1. Germline CDR1 and CDR2: SGHVS and FNYEAQ. V lost 4 bases to trimming and J lost 4 bases; unmatched junction nucleotides: 5. There are 14 residues in the CDR3. CDR3 coding DNA: TGTGCCAGCAGCTCCCCCGACAGGGGCACTGAAGCTTTCTTT. It encodes CASSSPDRGTEAFF.

The chain is built from TRBV29-1 and TRBJ2-7; D may be TRBD2 (6 bases). CDR3 length: 12 residues. V lost 3 bases and J 3 bases, leaving 9 bases between the germline ends. The V gene's germline CDR1 is SQVTM and CDR2 ANQGSEA. The CDR3 coding sequence is TGCAGCGTTGAGGAGGGGCGCTACGAGCAGTACTTC. It translates to CSVEEGRYEQYF.

This clonotype occurred many times. The chain is built from TRBV12-3 or TRBV12-4 and TRBJ2-5; 10 bases line up with TRBD1. Losses at the gene ends were 5 bases for V and 5 bases for J; bases not matched to a gene: 5. The CDR3 has 14 residues. The CDR3 sequence: CASSGTGVMETQYF. The CDR3, as DNA: TGTGCCAGCAGTGGGACAGGGGTGATGGAGACCCAGTACTTC.

This chain joins TRBV5-1 and TRBJ2-2, with a tentative D call TRBD2 (7 bases). The CDR3 is made up of 16 amino acids. Germline-derived CDR1 and CDR2 are SGHRS and YFSETQ. Trimming pared 5 bases from V and 4 bases from J, leaving 18 bases between. CDR3 loop: CASSYDGGPSTGELFF. In DNA form, the CDR3 reads TGCGCCAGCAGTTATGACGGGGGGCCTAGCACCGGGGAGCTGTTTTTT.

The J gene is TRBJ2-3, the V gene TRBV15; D perhaps matches TRBD1 (5 bases). Germline CDR1 and CDR2: LNHNV and YYDKDF (reference sequence). This CDR3 has 15 amino acids. V was pared by 3 bases and J by 0 bases, with 10 bases between. CDR3 nucleotide sequence: TGTGCCACCAGCAGTCGACAGATTAGCACAGATACGCAGTATTTT. Amino acid sequence: CATSSRQISTDTQYF.

This clonotype came up a few times. This rearrangement joins TRBV5-1 to TRBJ2-1; tentative D call: TRBD2 (6 bases). This CDR3 has 16 residues. V gave up 3 bases and J gave up 5 bases, with 18 bases separating them. Germline assignment: CDR1 SGHRS and CDR2 YFSETQ. The CDR3 nucleotides are TGCGCCAGCAGCTCACAGACTAGGGTTATAAACAATGAGCAGTTCTTC. It yields the protein CASSSQTRVINNEQFF.

In the case of this clonotype: The germline gene is not matched at one end of the junction; a read error may be the cause. The chain uses TRBV7-2 and TRBJ2-7; 9 bases line up with TRBD2. The CDR3 consists of 16 residues. The germline CDR1 and CDR2 sequences are SGHTA and FQGNSA. The CDR3 DNA is TGTGCCAGCACCTTAGCGGGAGATAGGGGATCCTACGAGCAGTACTTC. Its protein is CASTLAGDRGSYEQYF.

This clonotype was found a few times. The chain uses TRBV29-1 and TRBJ2-5, with D possibly matching TRBD1 (7 bases). The length of the CDR3 is 15 residues. V was clipped by 4 bases and J by 1 base, with 16 bases between them. CDR1 is SQVTM and CDR2 is ANQGSEA in the germline V gene. The CDR3 coding sequence is TGCAGCGTTGCTATCGCGGGACAGCGCCAAGAGACCCAGTACTTC. It codes for CSVAIAGQRQETQYF.